The TCR beta chain under discussion was sequenced for a study of T cell repertoires and HLA-DP antigens (dated by TCRdb to the late 2010s). Broadly, across the study: The study used an in vitro model of CD4+ T cell alloreactivity against allogeneic HLA-DP presented by transduced HeLa cells. Of the three donors, two were male and one was female, and their ages ranged from the 18-to-29 age band up to the 60-to-69 age band. An average DNA input of about 220 ng was used for sorted CD137+CD4+ samples, compared with roughly 1,300 ng for pre-culture CD4+ samples. Compared with self, one alloantigen differed at one amino acid in the peptide-binding groove and the other differed at under 11, modelling structurally similar versus dissimilar alloantigens.

Inclusive of the bounding cysteine and phenylalanine, the CDR3 is 12 residues long. The sequence is cut down to CDR3 DNA, 36 bases in frame from base 1. Trimming takes 10 bases from V and 6 bases from J, and the germline ends sit 13 bases apart. Concerning this clone itself: Its antigen is still unknown. No base-level quality is on record; no much larger clone is a single base apart.

TCRB CDR3 regions were amplified with the immunoSEQ multiplex PCR using forward primers for 54 TRBV segments and reverse primers for 13 TRBJ segments. Pre-culture CD4+ samples were sequenced at deep resolution, targeting about 220,000 T cell genomes. Sequencing of amplicons was performed on an Illumina HiSeq System, and 87 bp reads covering the CDR3 were generated. The study's own analysis went as follows. Correction for PCR and sequencing errors was applied to reads, and CDR3 regions were defined through alignment to IMGT reference sequences. Synthetic template pools were used to estimate the numbers of templates and unique rearrangements. Clonality was calculated as 1 minus Pielou's evenness. Richness was estimated with the Daley-Smith estimator. Morisita's index was used to measure repertoire overlap. A clone counted as low-abundance if it appeared in cultured samples but went undetected in the pre-culture repertoire of the same donor. Not all clones reach the TCRdb copy of this immuneACCESS table, which keeps in-frame sequences only. Checked studies attribute under half of the gap to unresolved V genes and leave the rest unexplained. That table is the source of V, J and clone size, and D and trimming were worked out from the DNA. The sample has some 110,000 clones on record, almost 95% of them singletons. The ten largest clones capture about 0.27% of the sample.

Broader findings and caveats from the paper: The study was limited by having only a few donors, by relying on a non-physiological HeLa antigen-presenting system, and by using total CD4+ responder cells. Similar clonality (around 0.4) was observed for sorted CD137+ cells against both alloantigens, and this clonality was much higher than that observed in pre-culture samples (around 0.042). An average cumulative frequency of roughly 35% against one allele and 50.6% against the other was found for clones undetected before culture. Separate analysis of naive and memory CD4+ repertoires was not performed.

Magnetic bead negative selection was used to isolate untouched CD4+ T cells from Ficoll-separated PBMC, with an average purity of almost 98%. Untouched CD4+ T cells were isolated with magnetic beads from Ficoll-separated PBMC, and a purity of approximately 98% was reached with negligible CD8+ contamination. Peripheral blood mononuclear cells were supplied by the buffy coats of a few healthy blood donors, who served as the study donors. Each of the three donors was CMV seronegative. The DNeasy Blood & Tissue Kit was used to extract genomic DNA. TCRB sequencing was performed on genomic DNA from sorted CD137+CD4+ cells and pre-culture CD4+ baseline samples from each subject.

Sequencing was performed on CD4+ T cells from PBMCs. The V gene is TRBV23-1 and the J gene is TRBJ2-1; tentative D gene TRBD1, with 5 bases matching. TRBV23-1 is classed as an ORF, of uncertain function. The TCR sequence derives from a woman younger than 35 in good health and CMV-seronegative. The CDR3 region reads CAIMRQGNEQFF. The sequence in DNA is TGCGCCATCATGCGGCAGGGCAATGAGCAGTTCTTC.